The entry below gives a single T cell receptor (beta chain) sequence along with its context. Its antigen is still unknown. From germline, CDR1 is MNHEY and CDR2 SVGAGI. The ends were cut back, 7 bases at V and 3 bases at J, with 13 bases in the middle. The CDR3 is 14 amino acids. Collection occurred without any documented infections or immune events in donors. This entry is derived from a study of identifying expanded T cells in peripheral blood. General study points: Roughly 1.1 clones differed between technical replicates, versus around 16 and 19 over time. Across healthy donors, higher total template counts meant significantly greater roughly two-week count variance.

TCRdb's copy holds only in-frame clones and misses some; the assay was immunoSEQ multiplex PCR. This sample carries fewer than 110,000 clones, around 88% of them seen once, and the ten largest clones take 17%. The clonotype originates from a person between 18 and 75 years old in good health. The chain joins TRBV6-5 to TRBJ1-3; unclear D gene. What was sequenced was blood. For the CDR3, the DNA is TGTGCCAGCACCCAACTGCGAGGTGGAAACACCATATATTTT. Protein: CASTQLRGGNTIYF.